This TCR beta chain was sequenced in a study of T cells in Graves' hyperthyroidism and ophthalmopathy. About the research overall: At the time of initial diagnosis and before any treatment, peripheral blood was collected.

There were TCR beta CDR3 regions amplified from RNA transcripts. When the TCR CDR3 underwent first-round RT-PCR, the HTBI primer set was used. Using its own MiXCR run on the multiplex PCR reads, TCRdb lists one record per CDR3 protein. The table shows approximately 600,000 distinct CDR3 sequences, with less than 25% occurring only once. PBMCs were sourced from roughly 9.1 ml fresh peripheral blood. CDR3 length equals 16 residues. Germline V CDR1 and CDR2: SNHLY, FYNNEI. Trimming took 1 base from V and 3 from J; bases not matched to a gene: 6. The chain links TRBV2 to TRBJ1-3, with 7 bases aligning to TRBD1. The sequenced sample was blood. The receptor's source is a man in his thirties or forties with Graves' ophthalmopathy. CDR3: CASSEGGQDIGNTIYF. In nucleotides, the CDR3 is TGTGCCAGCAGTGAAGGTGGACAGGATATTGGAAACACCATATATTTT.